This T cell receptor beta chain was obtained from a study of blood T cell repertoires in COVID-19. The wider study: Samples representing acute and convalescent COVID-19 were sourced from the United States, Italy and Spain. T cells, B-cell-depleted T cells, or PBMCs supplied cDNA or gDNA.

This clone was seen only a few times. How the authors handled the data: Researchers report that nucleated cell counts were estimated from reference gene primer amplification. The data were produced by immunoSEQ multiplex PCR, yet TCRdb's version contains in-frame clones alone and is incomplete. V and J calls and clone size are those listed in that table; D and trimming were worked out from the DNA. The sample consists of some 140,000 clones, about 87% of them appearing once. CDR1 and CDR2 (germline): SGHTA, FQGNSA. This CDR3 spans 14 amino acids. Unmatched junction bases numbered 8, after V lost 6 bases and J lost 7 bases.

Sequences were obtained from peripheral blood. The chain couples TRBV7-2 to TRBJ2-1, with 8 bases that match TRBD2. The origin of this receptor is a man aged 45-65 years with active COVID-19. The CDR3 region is CASSPGGPKNEQFF. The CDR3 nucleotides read TGTGCCAGCAGTCCGGGGGGGCCGAAGAATGAGCAGTTCTTC.